The 28 T cell receptor beta chains reported below all come from one sample, sequenced in a study of control samples from healthy donors and cancer patients. The protocol was immunoSEQ multiplex PCR, while the TCRdb copy is restricted to in-frame clones and leaves out a portion. The sample shows roughly 150,000 clones, 90% to 95% of them seen only once. Sample: blood. Receptor source: a man in his late teens or twenties in good health.

The chain couples TRBV7-8 to TRBJ2-1; no clear D. Trimming took off 2 bases at V and 10 bases at J, with 9 bases between the two ends. The germline V gene has CDR1 SGHVS and CDR2 FQNEAQ. The CDR3 loop spans 12 amino acids. Here the CDR3 reads CASSLLGREQFF. For the CDR3, the DNA is TGTGCCAGCAGCTTACTCGGGCGAGAGCAGTTCTTC.

The chain employs TRBV7-6 and TRBJ2-1; D remains unclear. Between the trimmed V and J ends, which lost 8 bases and 9 bases, there was a span of 11 bases. There are 11 residues in the CDR3. Germline CDR1 is SGHVS and CDR2 is FNYEAQ. The CDR3 region is CASGNFGEQFF. The CDR3 DNA sequence: TGTGCCAGCGGGAACTTTGGTGAGCAGTTCTTC.

This clone appeared a single time. The V gene is TRBV27, the J gene TRBJ1-1; the D gene is possibly TRBD1 (5 bases). Per the germline V gene, CDR1 is MNHEY and CDR2 is SMNVEV (reference sequence). The CDR3 has 15 amino acids. V dropped 0 bases and J dropped 2 bases, with 10 bases sitting between them. The CDR3 is CASSLSGTPNTEAFF. CDR3 in DNA: TGTGCCAGCAGTTTATCGGGGACGCCTAACACTGAAGCTTTCTTT.

This chain uses TRBV6-6 with TRBJ2-2, with 8 bases lining up with TRBD1. Germline V gives CDR1 MNHNY, CDR2 SVGAGI (reference sequence). The CDR3 runs 18 residues. The ends lost 5 bases at V and 0 bases at J; junction bases unmatched: 11. The CDR3 coding sequence is TGTGCCAGCAGTCATACCCGGGACAGGAGATCGAACACCGGGGAGCTGTTTTTT. Translating gives CASSHTRDRRSNTGELFF.

This chain connects TRBV7-2 to TRBJ1-6; D is unclear. CDR3 length: 15 residues. In germline, CDR1 is SGHTA, CDR2 FQGNSA. V lost 4 bases and J lost 8, with 15 bases in between. DNA of the CDR3: TGTGCCAGCAGCTCTAAGGCACTCGGCGATTCACCCCTCCACTTT. It translates to CASSSKALGDSPLHF.

This clone was observed a single time. This chain uses TRBV3-1 (or the pseudogene TRBV3-2) with TRBJ2-5; D might be TRBD1 (5 bases). Trimming removed 0 bases at V and 4 bases at J, with 9 bases between. CDR3 length: 14 residues. Germline V CDR1 and CDR2: LGHDT, YNNKEL (reference sequence). DNA of the CDR3: TGTGCCAGCAGCCAAGACAAGGGGCGAGAGACCCAGTACTTC. Translation gives CASSQDKGRETQYF.

This chain joins TRBV28 and TRBJ1-2; D perhaps matches TRBD1 (5 bases). The length of the CDR3 is 14 residues. The germline V gene encodes CDR1 MDHEN and CDR2 SYDVKM. Trimming left V 5 bases short and J 2 bases short, with 12 bases between. The CDR3 nucleotides read TGTGCCAGCAGTGAACTACAGGCGAACTATGGCTACACCTTC. Its protein is CASSELQANYGYTF.

The chain has TRBV6-5 and TRBJ2-1, with no clear D. Germline-derived CDR1 and CDR2 are MNHEY and SVGAGI. This CDR3 is 13 amino acids long. V was clipped by 7 bases and J by 3 bases, with 10 bases between them. The CDR3 sequence: CASMTGYYNEQFF. For the CDR3, the DNA is TGTGCCAGCATGACGGGTTACTACAATGAGCAGTTCTTC.

The rearrangement links TRBV9 to TRBJ2-1; 8 bases align to TRBD1. The CDR3 is made up of 16 amino acids. The J segment lost 10 bases and the V segment lost 4 bases, leaving 16 bases of the junction unmatched. CDR1 and CDR2 (germline): SGDLS, YYNGEE. The CDR3 DNA is TGTGCCAGCAGCCCCCAGGGGGCAGAGCTTGGTGTGGAGCAGTTCTTC. Residues: CASSPQGAELGVEQFF.

The chain recombines TRBV5-1 with TRBJ2-2; either TRBD1 or TRBD2 may fit D (5 bases each). The CDR3 loop spans 15 amino acids. Trimming took off 0 bases at V and 3 bases at J, with 9 bases between the two ends. CDR1 SGHRS and CDR2 YFSETQ come from the germline V gene. The CDR3 is CASSLAQGHTGELFF. In nucleotides, the CDR3 is TGCGCCAGCAGCTTGGCCCAGGGACACACCGGGGAGCTGTTTTTT. The entire variable domain, with the rest obtained from reference TRBV5-1 and TRBJ2-2, is as follows: KAGVTQTPRYLIKTRGQQVTLSCSPISGHRSVSWYQQTPGQGLQFLFEYFSETQRNKGNFPGRFSGRQFSNSRSEMNVSTLELGDSALYLCASSLAQGHTGELFFGEGSRLTVL.

V is TRBV3-1 (or the pseudogene TRBV3-2) and J is TRBJ2-5; weak D call: TRBD1 (5 bases). From germline, CDR1 is LGHDT and CDR2 YNNKEL (reference sequence). CDR3 length: 16 amino acids. V lost 2 bases to trimming and J lost 7 bases, with 20 bases between them. The CDR3 DNA follows: TGTGCCAGCAGCCAAACCCCCTCGCTCAGGGAAGGGACCCAGTACTTC. Translation gives CASSQTPSLREGTQYF.

V gene TRBV4-3 combines with J gene TRBJ2-7; 14 positions match TRBD2. Trimming removed 4 bases from V and 6 bases from J; junction bases left unmatched: 11. This CDR3 is built from 17 residues. Germline V lookup: CDR1 LGHNA, CDR2 YSLEER. CDR3 DNA: TGCGCCAGCAGCCGAAACGCGGGGACTAGCGGGAGTATCGAGCAGTACTTC. Amino acid sequence: CASSRNAGTSGSIEQYF.

This chain joins TRBV25-1 and TRBJ1-5; 7 bases are shared with TRBD1. CDR3 length: 14 amino acids. Germline V gene data show CDR1 as MGHDK and CDR2 as SYGVNS. With V trimmed by 4 bases and J by 3 bases, 3 bases remained unmatched. The CDR3 coding sequence is TGTGCCAGCAGTGGAGACAGGGACAATCAGCCCCAGCATTTT. It is translated as CASSGDRDNQPQHF. Combining the CDR3 with reference TRBV25-1 and TRBJ1-5 gives the whole variable domain EADIYQTPRYLVIGTGKKITLECSQTMGHDKMYWYQQDPGMELHLIHYSYGVNSTEKGDLSSESTVSRIRTEHFPLTLESARPSHTSQYLCASSGDRDNQPQHFGDGTRLSIL.

J is TRBJ1-2 and V is TRBV30; 7 positions match TRBD1. Trimming took 8 bases from V and 3 from J; bases not matched to a gene: 9. Germline assignment: CDR1 GTSNPN and CDR2 SVGIG (reference sequence). This CDR3 comprises 13 residues. The CDR3: CAQHEGAHYGYTF. CDR3 DNA sequence: TGTGCCCAACACGAGGGGGCGCACTATGGCTACACCTTC.

V is TRBV6-5 and J is TRBJ1-2; D unresolved. The CDR3 contains 11 residues. Trimming took off 2 bases at V and 7 bases at J, with 5 bases between the two ends. The V gene's germline CDR1 is MNHEY and CDR2 SVGAGI. CDR3 nucleotide sequence: TGTGCCAGCAGTTACATCGGTGGCTACACCTTC. This codes for CASSYIGGYTF.

V is TRBV15 and J is TRBJ2-7; TRBD1 is a possible D gene (6 bases). Germline-derived CDR1 and CDR2 are LNHNV and YYDKDF (reference sequence). The CDR3 extends over 15 amino acids. The V end lost 3 bases, the J end lost 1 base, and 13 bases lay between the germline ends. This CDR3 is CATSREKGGSYEQYF. CDR3 DNA: TGTGCCACCAGCAGGGAAAAAGGGGGTTCCTACGAGCAGTACTTC.

The V call is TRBV7-9, the J call TRBJ2-5; D might be TRBD2 (5 bases). In germline, CDR1 is SEHNR, CDR2 FQNEAQ (reference sequence). V lost 4 bases and J 0 bases, leaving 21 bases between the germline ends. The CDR3 consists of 18 residues. CDR3 bases: TGTGCCAGCAGCTCGGACTCTGGAGCGCTTATCTACCAAGAGACCCAGTACTTC. Its protein is CASSSDSGALIYQETQYF.

This sequence joins TRBV28 and TRBJ1-5; no definite D call. V gave up 7 bases and J gave up 5 bases, with 24 bases separating them. CDR3 size: 17 residues. The germline V gene has CDR1 MDHEN and CDR2 SYDVKM. The CDR3 coding sequence is TGTGCCAGCACCTTACTCTCAGTGACGGATTGGGATCAGCCCCAGCATTTT. This sequence encodes CASTLLSVTDWDQPQHF.

The rearrangement uses TRBV4-1 and TRBJ1-2; D is perhaps TRBD1 (5 bases). V was pared by 0 bases and J by 14 bases, with 19 bases between. CDR3 length: 14 amino acids. Per the germline V gene, CDR1 is MGHRA and CDR2 is YSYEKL. CDR3 sequence (DNA): TGCGCCAGCAGCCAAGAAAGAGGGTGGGCAGGGAGGACCTTC. It encodes CASSQERGWAGRTF.

The chain has TRBV19 and TRBJ1-1; D not certain. The germline V gene encodes CDR1 LNHDA and CDR2 SQIVND (reference sequence). Trimming removed 7 bases from V and 1 base from J, with 4 bases in between. This CDR3 spans 11 amino acids. This CDR3 is CASTGNTEAFF. For the CDR3, the DNA is TGTGCCAGTACTGGGAACACTGAAGCTTTCTTT.

V is TRBV29-1 and J is TRBJ1-6, with D uncertain. Trimming left V 5 bases short and J 6 bases short, with 14 bases between. In germline, CDR1 is SQVTM, CDR2 ANQGSEA. CDR3 length: 14 amino acids. This CDR3 reads CSVRVAATNSPLHF. The CDR3 coding sequence is TGCAGCGTTAGAGTGGCTGCGACTAATTCACCCCTCCACTTT.

The chain is built from TRBV15 and TRBJ2-4; D call uncertain. Germline CDR1 is LNHNV and CDR2 is YYDKDF (reference sequence). This CDR3 has 15 amino acids. Trimming pared 0 bases from V and 8 bases from J, leaving 14 bases between. The CDR3 sequence: CATSRDLGSLDIQYF. The CDR3, as DNA: TGTGCCACCAGCAGAGATTTGGGGTCGTTAGACATTCAGTACTTC.

The V and J genes are TRBV6-5 and TRBJ1-5; TRBD1 agrees at 7 bases. J lost 4 bases, V lost 6 bases, and 9 bases had no gene match. The germline gives CDR1 MNHEY, CDR2 SVGAGI. The CDR3 has 15 amino acids. For the CDR3, the DNA is TGTGCCAGCAGACGAGCAGGGGGGCCGAATCAGCCCCAGCATTTT. Translating gives CASRRAGGPNQPQHF.

V usage is TRBV6-5 and J usage is TRBJ2-5; a weak D match, TRBD1 (6 bases). The CDR3 extends over 14 amino acids. Looked up from germline, CDR1 is MNHEY and CDR2 is SVGAGI. Trimming cost V 2 bases and J 5 bases, with 12 bases left between them. CDR3 amino acids: CASSYTGYGETQYF. DNA for the CDR3: TGTGCCAGCAGTTACACAGGGTACGGCGAGACCCAGTACTTC.

This chain links TRBV2 with TRBJ1-6; 7 bases match TRBD1. Germline V gene lookup returns CDR1 SNHLY and CDR2 FYNNEI. This CDR3 region has 14 residues. Germline trimming cut 7 bases from V and 7 bases from J; bases unmatched to any gene: 7. The CDR3 reads CASTPGQPNSPLHF. The CDR3 nucleotides are TGTGCCAGCACACCGGGACAGCCAAATTCACCCCTCCACTTT. Variable domain in full (rest from reference TRBV2 and TRBJ1-6): EPEVTQTPSHQVTQMGQEVILRCVPISNHLYFYWYRQILGQKVEFLVSFYNNEISEKSEIFDDQFSVERPDGSNFTLKIRSTKLEDSAMYFCASTPGQPNSPLHFGNGTRLTVT.

Judged by abundance, this clone is medium-sized. The chain couples TRBV7-9 to TRBJ1-2; D is undetermined. Trimming removed 2 bases from V and 12 bases from J, with 4 bases in between. Germline lookup yields CDR1 SEHNR and CDR2 FQNEAQ (reference sequence). This CDR3 has 9 amino acids. CDR3 DNA sequence: TGTGCCAGCAGCTTACCACACACCTTC. Amino acids: CASSLPHTF.

The chain couples TRBV7-2 to TRBJ1-6; D might be TRBD1 (5 bases). This CDR3 has 15 amino acids. Trimming shortened V by 3 bases and J by 8 bases, and 14 bases separated the two germline ends. Germline CDR1 and CDR2: SGHTA and FQGNSA. The CDR3 region is CASSFLRGIDSPLHF. The CDR3 DNA reads as TGTGCCAGCAGCTTCCTTAGGGGTATCGATTCACCCCTCCACTTT.

V gene TRBV11-2 combines with J gene TRBJ1-4; D gene uncertain. Germline lookup yields CDR1 SGHAT and CDR2 FQNNGV. This CDR3 contains 12 residues. V was clipped by 1 base and J by 12 bases, with 9 bases between them. CDR3 bases: TGTGCCAGCAGCTTAGGGGTGAGGGAACTGTTTTTT. Amino acids: CASSLGVRELFF.